Shown below are 20 T cell receptor beta chains from a single sample sequenced in a study of blood T cell repertoires in COVID-19. Libraries were prepared by immunoSEQ multiplex PCR; TCRdb keeps only in-frame clonotypes and omits some of them. The sample lists under 120,000 clones; roughly four fifths were seen once. Source material: peripheral blood. These receptors were taken from a man in his sixties or seventies with active or convalescent COVID-19.

A single count supports this clone. V usage is TRBV25-1 and J usage is TRBJ1-1; no clear D. The CDR3 sequence is 12 residues long. The germline V gene encodes CDR1 MGHDK and CDR2 SYGVNS. The V and J ends lost 4 bases and 4 bases respectively, with 7 bases between them. CDR3 amino acids: CASSGEGTEAFF. CDR3 sequence (DNA): TGTGCCAGCAGTGGAGAGGGCACTGAAGCTTTCTTT.

This chain joins TRBV6-5 and TRBJ2-3; D is possibly TRBD1 (6 bases). Germline V gene sequence: CDR1 MNHEY, CDR2 SVGAGI. V was trimmed by 3 bases and J by 2 bases, leaving 9 bases between them. CDR3 length: 14 amino acids. The CDR3: CASSYMGATDTQYF. CDR3 sequence (DNA): TGTGCCAGCAGTTATATGGGGGCCACAGATACGCAGTATTTT.

V gene TRBV9 combines with J gene TRBJ2-3, with 8 bases aligning to TRBD2. The germline CDR1 and CDR2 sequences are SGDLS and YYNGEE. CDR3 length equals 16 residues. The trim removed 0 bases at V and 1 base at J, leaving 4 bases unmatched. The CDR3 coding sequence is TGTGCCAGCAGCGTAGGGAAGACTAGCGGCACAGATACGCAGTATTTT. Translation gives CASSVGKTSGTDTQYF.

The J gene is TRBJ2-1, the V gene TRBV11-3; tentative D call: TRBD2 (6 bases). Germline loops: CDR1 SGHNT, CDR2 YENEEA. V lost 3 bases, J lost 6 bases, and 12 bases lay in between. This CDR3 comprises 14 residues. The DNA for the CDR3 is TGTGCCAGCAGCTTCCGGGACGGGGGCAATGAGCAGTTCTTC. The encoded protein is CASSFRDGGNEQFF.

The chain links TRBV27 to TRBJ2-7; TRBD2 might be the D (6 bases). The V and J ends lost 3 bases and 2 bases respectively, with 11 bases between them. The CDR3 is 14 residues long. Germline CDR1 and CDR2: MNHEY and SMNVEV (reference sequence). DNA of the CDR3: TGTGCCAGCAGTTTTCTAGCGACAGCCTACGAGCAGTACTTC. Translated: CASSFLATAYEQYF.

V and J are TRBV5-1 and TRBJ2-2; D gene uncertain. The CDR3 extends over 15 amino acids. The germline V and J ends were trimmed by 3 bases and 2 bases, with 11 bases remaining between them. The germline V gene encodes CDR1 SGHRS and CDR2 YFSETQ. CDR3 region: CASSSIEINTGELFF. The CDR3, as DNA: TGCGCCAGCAGCTCTATAGAGATAAACACCGGGGAGCTGTTTTTT.

DNA of the CDR3: TGTGCCAGCAGCCAAGAGACCAGGGGGCGGTACTATGGCTACACCTTC. Translating it yields CASSQETRGRYYGYTF. The chain employs TRBV3-1 (or the pseudogene TRBV3-2) and TRBJ1-2, with 8 bases identical to TRBD1. Germline values: CDR1 LGHDT, CDR2 YNNKEL (reference sequence). The trim removed 0 bases at V and 3 bases at J, leaving 6 bases unmatched. The CDR3 is made up of 16 amino acids.

The chain carries TRBV6-5 and TRBJ1-6, with 7 bases aligning to TRBD1. V was clipped by 8 bases and J by 3 bases; unmatched bases: 7. Germline V gene sequence: CDR1 MNHEY, CDR2 SVGAGI. The CDR3 contains 15 residues. This CDR3 reads CASAKDRNYNSPLHF. CDR3 coding DNA: TGTGCCAGCGCCAAGGACAGGAACTATAATTCACCCCTCCACTTT.

The chain recombines TRBV5-1 with TRBJ1-1, with a tentative D call TRBD1 (5 bases). CDR1 SGHRS and CDR2 YFSETQ come from the germline V gene. Trimming stripped 1 base from V and 5 bases from J, with 12 bases between. CDR3 length: 14 residues. CDR3 residues: CASSLIGGGTEAFF. In DNA, the CDR3 is TGCGCCAGCAGCTTGATTGGGGGAGGAACTGAAGCTTTCTTT.

This clone was observed a handful of times. The chain recombines TRBV6-5 with TRBJ2-3; 7 bases line up with TRBD1. V trimming: 6 bases; J trimming: 1 base; junction bases outside the gene matches: 4. Germline V CDR1 and CDR2: MNHEY, SVGAGI. The CDR3 loop spans 14 amino acids. CDR3 loop: CASRITGGTDTQYF. The DNA of the CDR3 is TGTGCCAGCAGAATTACAGGGGGCACAGATACGCAGTATTTT.

The chain is built from TRBV7-9 and TRBJ2-7; TRBD1 matches at 9 bases. The germline V gene encodes CDR1 SEHNR and CDR2 FQNEAQ (reference sequence). The CDR3 sequence is 14 residues long. J lost 2 bases, V lost 5 bases, and 4 bases had no gene match. Written as DNA, the CDR3 is TGTGCCAGCAGCGCCGGACAGGGGACCTACGAGCAGTACTTC. It is translated as CASSAGQGTYEQYF. The full variable domain, rest sourced from reference TRBV7-9 and TRBJ2-7, is DTGVSQNPRHKITKRGQNVTFRCDPISEHNRLYWYRQTLGQGPEFLTYFQNEAQLEKSRLLSDRFSAERPKGSFSTLEIQRTEQGDSAMYLCASSAGQGTYEQYFGPGTRLTVT.

The rearrangement uses TRBV5-4 and TRBJ2-1, with D perhaps TRBD1 (6 bases). The V and J ends lost 7 bases and 1 base respectively, with 21 bases between them. Looked up from germline, CDR1 is SGHNT and CDR2 is YYREEE (reference sequence). This CDR3 contains 17 residues. The CDR3 sequence: CASRRGGPTGSYNEQFF. CDR3 sequence (DNA): TGTGCCAGCCGCCGAGGGGGTCCAACGGGGTCCTACAATGAGCAGTTCTTC. The variable domain in full, completed from reference TRBV5-4 and TRBJ2-1, reads ETGVTQSPTHLIKTRGQQVTLRCSSQSGHNTVSWYQQALGQGPQFIFQYYREEENGRGNFPPRFSGLQFPNYSSELNVNALELDDSALYLCASRRGGPTGSYNEQFFGPGTRLTVL.

This clone came up a few times. The rearrangement uses TRBV5-6 and TRBJ2-5; 9 bases align to TRBD2. J was trimmed by 3 bases and V by 2 bases; bases with no gene match: 5. The CDR3 runs to 15 residues. Germline lookup yields CDR1 SGHDT and CDR2 YYEEEE. Written as DNA, the CDR3 is TGTGCCAGCAGCTTCCTCGGACTAGCGAAAGAGACCCAGTACTTC. Its translation is CASSFLGLAKETQYF.

The chain's CDR3 is CASKGDSDNSPLHF. DNA for the CDR3: TGTGCCAGCAAAGGGGACAGTGATAATTCACCCCTCCACTTT. V gene TRBV27 combines with J gene TRBJ1-6; 7 bases map to TRBD1. V lost 7 bases and J lost 5; bases outside the gene matches: 5. Germline V lookup: CDR1 MNHEY, CDR2 SMNVEV (reference sequence). This CDR3 comprises 14 residues.

The J gene is TRBJ1-1, the V gene TRBV2; 7 positions match TRBD1. V dropped 8 bases and J dropped 0; count of bases not matched to a gene: 9. This CDR3 contains 15 residues. From germline, CDR1 is SNHLY and CDR2 FYNNEI. CDR3 nucleotide sequence: TGTGCCAGCTCCACCCCCGGGACAGTGAACACTGAAGCTTTCTTT. As protein: CASSTPGTVNTEAFF.

V gene TRBV27 combines with J gene TRBJ2-2; 8 positions agree with TRBD1. The V gene end was trimmed by 5 bases and the J gene end by 5 bases; junction bases not matched to a gene: 10. The germline CDR1 and CDR2 sequences are MNHEY and SMNVEV (reference sequence). The CDR3 loop spans 16 amino acids. In nucleotides, the CDR3 is TGTGCCAGCAGTCCCACAGGGGGAGCGCTTACCGGGGAGCTGTTTTTT. Its translation is CASSPTGGALTGELFF.

The CDR3 region is CASSREALGEKLFF. The CDR3 DNA reads TGCGCCAGCAGCCGGGAGGCCCTGGGGGAAAAACTGTTTTTT. This chain uses TRBV5-1 with TRBJ1-4, with D uncertain. V lost 4 bases to trimming and J lost 8 bases, with 15 bases between them. Germline values: CDR1 SGHRS, CDR2 YFSETQ. The CDR3 covers 14 residues.

This clone was seen a few times. The gene calls are TRBV7-9 and TRBJ1-5; 9 nucleotides align to TRBD1. Germline V CDR1 and CDR2: SEHNR, FQNEAQ (reference sequence). CDR3 length: 16 residues. The trim removed 2 bases at V and 3 bases at J, leaving 5 bases unmatched. The CDR3 DNA reads TGTGCCAGCAGCTTAACTGGACAGGGGAACAATCAGCCCCAGCATTTT. This translates into CASSLTGQGNNQPQHF.

This clone was seen a single time. The chain employs TRBV19 and TRBJ1-2; 8 nucleotides align to TRBD1. The trim removed 1 base at V and 4 bases at J, leaving 2 bases unmatched. The germline V gene encodes CDR1 LNHDA and CDR2 SQIVND (reference sequence). CDR3 length equals 14 residues. The CDR3 DNA is TGTGCCAGTAGTATAGGCGACAGGGGCTATGGCTACACCTTC. Amino acid sequence: CASSIGDRGYGYTF.

Written as DNA, the CDR3 is TGTGCCTGGAGTCGGGACAGGGCATACACCATATATTTT. It codes for CAWSRDRAYTIYF. V usage is TRBV30 and J usage is TRBJ1-3; TRBD1 aligns across 9 bases. This CDR3 is built from 13 residues. Germline CDR1 is GTSNPN and CDR2 is SVGIG (reference sequence). After removal of 2 bases from V and 8 bases from J, the junction contained 4 bases not matched to a gene.